This T cell receptor beta chain was recovered during a study of T cell repertoires in cytomegalovirus infection. This clonotype was detected many times. The V gene's germline CDR1 is SGHTA and CDR2 FQGTGA. CDR3 length equals 14 residues. After removal of 5 bases from V and 5 bases from J, the junction contained 7 bases not matched to a gene. One entry per CDR3 protein results from TCRdb running MiXCR on the reads. The sample contains around 450,000 distinct CDR3 sequences, around 11% of which appear only once. Source material: PBMCs. The sequence came from a human donor in good health (CMV status not recorded). Some clones in this sample may be carry-over from other donors' samples. The chain carries TRBV7-3 and TRBJ2-5; TRBD2 agrees at 8 bases. CDR3 amino acids: CASSPAGGGETQYF. The DNA of the CDR3 is TGTGCCAGCAGCCCCGCGGGGGGAGGGGAGACCCAGTACTTC.